This entry is about one TCR beta chain. Its antigen is unidentified. The CDR3 extends over 14 amino acids. Trimming shortened V by 4 bases and J by 0 bases, and 7 bases separated the two germline ends. The germline V gene has CDR1 KGHSH and CDR2 LQKENI. Sequencing used immunoSEQ multiplex PCR; TCRdb keeps in-frame clones, though not all of them. Among 200,000 or so clones listed, over 70% were seen once. This entry comes from a study of T cell responses to AZD1222 COVID-19 vaccine. Notes on the study in general: Across the whole spike, CD4 TCRs peaked at regions 160-218 and 743-854. AZD1222 recipients seropositive at baseline numbered only five or six. Nearly half of spike-specific TCRs reportedly target variant regions that are unmutated in the B.1.351 and B.1.1.7 variants.

Here the sequenced sample was peripheral blood, taken on day 0 of MenACWY control vaccination. The sequence derives from an adult in good health. The J gene is TRBJ1-3, the V gene TRBV18; D remains unclear. Written as DNA, the CDR3 is TGTGCCAGCTCACGGGTCGGCTCTGGAAACACCATATATTTT. Translation: CASSRVGSGNTIYF. The complete variable domain, with remaining parts taken from reference TRBV18 and TRBJ1-3, reads NAGVMQNPRHLVRRRGQEARLRCSPMKGHSHVYWYRQLPEEGLKFMVYLQKENIIDESGMPKERFSAEFPKEGPSILRIQQVVRGDSAAYFCASSRVGSGNTIYFGEGSWLTVV.